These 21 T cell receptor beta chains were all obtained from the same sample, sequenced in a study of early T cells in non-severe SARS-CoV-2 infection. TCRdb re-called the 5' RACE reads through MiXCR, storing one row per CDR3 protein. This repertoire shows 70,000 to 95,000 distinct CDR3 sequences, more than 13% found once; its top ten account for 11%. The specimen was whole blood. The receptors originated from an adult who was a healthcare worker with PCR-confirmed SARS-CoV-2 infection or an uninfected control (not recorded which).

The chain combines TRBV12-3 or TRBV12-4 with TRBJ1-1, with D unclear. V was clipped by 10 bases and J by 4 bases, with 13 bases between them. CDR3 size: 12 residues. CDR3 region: CATSKGPTEAFF. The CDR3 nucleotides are TGTGCCACGTCCAAAGGACCCACTGAAGCTTTCTTT.

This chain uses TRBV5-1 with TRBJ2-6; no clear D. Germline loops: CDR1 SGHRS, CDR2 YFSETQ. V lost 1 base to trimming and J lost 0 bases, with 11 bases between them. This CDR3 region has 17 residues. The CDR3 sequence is CASSLRDFSSGANVLTF. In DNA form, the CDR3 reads TGCGCCAGCAGCTTGAGAGACTTCAGCTCTGGGGCCAACGTCCTGACTTTC.

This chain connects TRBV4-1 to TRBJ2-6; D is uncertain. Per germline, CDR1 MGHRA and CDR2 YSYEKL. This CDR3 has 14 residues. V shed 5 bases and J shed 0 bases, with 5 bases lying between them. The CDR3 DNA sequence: TGCGCCAGCAGCGAGCCCTCTGGGGCCAACGTCCTGACTTTC. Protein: CASSEPSGANVLTF.

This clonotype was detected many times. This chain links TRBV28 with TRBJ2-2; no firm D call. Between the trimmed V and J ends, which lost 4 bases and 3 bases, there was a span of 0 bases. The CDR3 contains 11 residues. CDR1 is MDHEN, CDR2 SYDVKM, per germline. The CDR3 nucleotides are TGTGCCAGCAGTTACACCGGGGAGCTGTTTTTT. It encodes CASSYTGELFF.

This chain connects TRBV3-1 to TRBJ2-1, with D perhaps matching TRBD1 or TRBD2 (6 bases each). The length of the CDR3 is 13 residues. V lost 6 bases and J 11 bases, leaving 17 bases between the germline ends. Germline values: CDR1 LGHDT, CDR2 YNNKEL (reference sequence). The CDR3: CASSRVKGGQQFF. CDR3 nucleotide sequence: TGTGCCAGCAGTCGGGTTAAGGGGGGTCAGCAGTTCTTC.

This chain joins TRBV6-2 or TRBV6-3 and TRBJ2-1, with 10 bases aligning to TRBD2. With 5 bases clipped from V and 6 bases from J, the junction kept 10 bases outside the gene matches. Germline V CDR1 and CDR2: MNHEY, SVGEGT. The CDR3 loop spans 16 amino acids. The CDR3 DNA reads TGTGCCAGCAGTCTTAGCGGGGGGCCAGCGCCCAATGAGCAGTTCTTC. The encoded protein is CASSLSGGPAPNEQFF.

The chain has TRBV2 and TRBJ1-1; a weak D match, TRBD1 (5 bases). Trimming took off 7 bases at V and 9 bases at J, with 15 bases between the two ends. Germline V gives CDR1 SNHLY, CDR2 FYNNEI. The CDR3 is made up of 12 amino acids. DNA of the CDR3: TGTGCCAGCAAGGCAGGGATTCTTAAAGCTTTCTTT. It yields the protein CASKAGILKAFF.

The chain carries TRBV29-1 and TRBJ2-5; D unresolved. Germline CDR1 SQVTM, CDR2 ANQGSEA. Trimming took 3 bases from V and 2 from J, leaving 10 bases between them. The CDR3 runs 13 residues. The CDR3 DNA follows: TGCAGCGTTGACTCAGCTTATCAAGAGACCCAGTACTTC. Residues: CSVDSAYQETQYF.

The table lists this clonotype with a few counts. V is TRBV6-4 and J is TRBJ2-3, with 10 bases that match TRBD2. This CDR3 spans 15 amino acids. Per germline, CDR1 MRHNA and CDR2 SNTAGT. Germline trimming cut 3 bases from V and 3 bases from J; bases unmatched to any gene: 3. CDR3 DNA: TGTGCCAGCAGTGAATCTAGCGGGGGAACAGATACGCAGTATTTT. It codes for CASSESSGGTDTQYF.

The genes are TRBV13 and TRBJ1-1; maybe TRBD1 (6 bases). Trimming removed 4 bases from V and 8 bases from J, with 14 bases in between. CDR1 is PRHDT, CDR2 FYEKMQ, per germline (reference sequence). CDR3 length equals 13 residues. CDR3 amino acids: CASSSSNRVEAFF. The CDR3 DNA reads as TGTGCCAGCAGCTCCTCTAACAGGGTCGAAGCTTTCTTT.

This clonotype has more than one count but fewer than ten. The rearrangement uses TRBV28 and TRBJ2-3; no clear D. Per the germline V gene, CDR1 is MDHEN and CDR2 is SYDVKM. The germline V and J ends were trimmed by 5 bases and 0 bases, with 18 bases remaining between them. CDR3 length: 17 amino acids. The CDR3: CASSPVGRPLSTDTQYF. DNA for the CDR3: TGTGCCAGCAGTCCGGTCGGCAGGCCACTTAGCACAGATACGCAGTATTTT.

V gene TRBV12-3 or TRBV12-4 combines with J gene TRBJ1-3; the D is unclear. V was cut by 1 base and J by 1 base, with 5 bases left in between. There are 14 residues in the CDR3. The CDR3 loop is CASSLGGSGNTIYF. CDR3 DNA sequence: TGTGCCAGCAGTTTAGGGGGTTCTGGAAACACCATATATTTT.

The CDR3 coding sequence is TGTGCCAGCAGCCTATCGAAGGTTCCCGGGAATGGCTACACCTTC. As protein: CASSLSKVPGNGYTF. J is TRBJ1-2 and V is TRBV7-3, with no clear D. Trimming took 5 bases from V and 6 from J, leaving 19 bases between them. This CDR3 comprises 15 residues. The germline gives CDR1 SGHTA, CDR2 FQGTGA.

The CDR3 sequence: CASSLSAGMGYGYTF. CDR3 nucleotides: TGTGCCAGCAGCTTATCTGCGGGGATGGGCTATGGCTACACCTTC. The V call is TRBV7-9, the J call TRBJ1-2; D gene ambiguous. CDR1 is SEHNR and CDR2 is FQNEAQ in the germline V gene (reference sequence). Trimming pared 2 bases from V and 4 bases from J, leaving 14 bases between. This CDR3 contains 15 residues.

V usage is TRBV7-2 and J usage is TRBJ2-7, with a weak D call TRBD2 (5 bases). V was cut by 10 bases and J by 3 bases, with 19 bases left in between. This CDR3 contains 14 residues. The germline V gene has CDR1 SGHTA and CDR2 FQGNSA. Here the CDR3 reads CATSLTDDYYEQYF. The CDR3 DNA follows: TGTGCCACCTCCCTGACGGACGACTACTACGAGCAGTACTTC.

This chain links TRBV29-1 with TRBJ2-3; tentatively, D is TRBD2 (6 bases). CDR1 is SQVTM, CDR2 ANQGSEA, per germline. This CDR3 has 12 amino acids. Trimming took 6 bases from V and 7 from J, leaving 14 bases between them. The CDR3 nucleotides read TGCAGCGTGCCGGGAGAATCAAATACGCAGTATTTT. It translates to CSVPGESNTQYF.

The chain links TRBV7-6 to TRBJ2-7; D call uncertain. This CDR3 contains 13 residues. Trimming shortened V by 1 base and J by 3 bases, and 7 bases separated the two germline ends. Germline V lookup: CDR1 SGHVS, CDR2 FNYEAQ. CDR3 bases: TGTGCCAGCAGCTTAGGGGTAAACTACGAGCAGTACTTC. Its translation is CASSLGVNYEQYF.

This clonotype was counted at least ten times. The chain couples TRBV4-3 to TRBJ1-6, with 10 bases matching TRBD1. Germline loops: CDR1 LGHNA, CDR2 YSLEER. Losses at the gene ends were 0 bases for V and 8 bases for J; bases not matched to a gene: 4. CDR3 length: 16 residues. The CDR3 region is CASSQETGTGDSPLHF. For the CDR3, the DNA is TGCGCCAGCAGCCAAGAAACCGGGACAGGGGATTCACCCCTCCACTTT.

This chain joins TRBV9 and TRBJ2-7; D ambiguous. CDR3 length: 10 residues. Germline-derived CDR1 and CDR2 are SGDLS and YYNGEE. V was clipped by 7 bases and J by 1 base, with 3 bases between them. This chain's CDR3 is CASGSYEQYF. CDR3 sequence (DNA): TGTGCCAGCGGTTCCTACGAGCAGTACTTC.

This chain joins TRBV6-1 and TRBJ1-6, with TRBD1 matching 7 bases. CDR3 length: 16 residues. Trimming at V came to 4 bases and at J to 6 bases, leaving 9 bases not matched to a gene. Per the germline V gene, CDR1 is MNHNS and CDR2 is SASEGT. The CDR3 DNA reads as TGTGCCAGCAGTGGCCGGCGGGACAGATTTAATTCACCCCTCCACTTT. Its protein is CASSGRRDRFNSPLHF.

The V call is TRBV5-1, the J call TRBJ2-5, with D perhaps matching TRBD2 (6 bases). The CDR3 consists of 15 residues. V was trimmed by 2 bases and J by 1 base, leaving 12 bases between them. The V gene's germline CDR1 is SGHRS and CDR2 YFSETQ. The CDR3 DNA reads TGCGCCAGCAGCTTTGGAGGGGAGTTCCAAGAGACCCAGTACTTC. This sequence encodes CASSFGGEFQETQYF.